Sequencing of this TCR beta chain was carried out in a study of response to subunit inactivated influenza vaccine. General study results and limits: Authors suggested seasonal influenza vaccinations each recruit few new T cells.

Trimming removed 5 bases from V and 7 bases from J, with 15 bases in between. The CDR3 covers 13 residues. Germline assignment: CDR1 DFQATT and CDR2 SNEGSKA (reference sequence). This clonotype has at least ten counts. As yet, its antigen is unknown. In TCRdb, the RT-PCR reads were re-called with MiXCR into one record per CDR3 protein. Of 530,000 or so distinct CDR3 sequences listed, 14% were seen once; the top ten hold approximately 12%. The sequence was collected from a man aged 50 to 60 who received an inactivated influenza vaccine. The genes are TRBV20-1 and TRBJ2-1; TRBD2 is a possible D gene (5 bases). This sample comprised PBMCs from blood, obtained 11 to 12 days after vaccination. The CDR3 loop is CSAYGPGSNEQFF. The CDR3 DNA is TGCAGTGCTTACGGCCCGGGGAGTAATGAGCAGTTCTTC.